A selection of T cell receptor beta chains follows, all from one sample in a study of blood T cell repertoires in COVID-19. Profiled with immunoSEQ multiplex PCR; TCRdb holds only in-frame clones, not every one. The data show about 100,000 clones, approximately 80% seen once. The sequencing sample was made of peripheral blood. All receptors come from a man aged 45-60 years with active or convalescent COVID-19. Both conserved end residues are part of each CDR3. The D gene is left open where the match is weak. Clone sizes are given selectively: once, few, many, or a class where the clone is expanded.

clone size	V gene	D gene	J gene	CDR3 DNA	CDR3 protein
.	TRBV10-2	.	TRBJ2-3	TGCGCCAGCAGTGAGTTCTTAGCAGATACGCAGTATTTT	CASSEFLADTQYF
.	TRBV24-1	TRBD2	TRBJ2-1	TGTGCCACCAGTGATCCATCTAGCGGGAGTTTATATGAGCAGTTCTTC	CATSDPSSGSLYEQFF
once	TRBV18	TRBD2	TRBJ2-3	TGTGCCAGCTCACCACCCCCCCGACTAGCGGGAGCTTCAGATACGCAGTATTTT	CASSPPPRLAGASDTQYF
few	TRBV27	.	TRBJ1-5	TGTGCCAGCAGTCTCTCTGGGGGCCAAAATCAGCCCCAGCATTTT	CASSLSGGQNQPQHF
.	TRBV4-1	.	TRBJ2-2	TGCGCCAGCAGCCAAGAAACTAATAGTTTCACCGGGGAGCTGTTTTTT	CASSQETNSFTGELFF
.	TRBV14	.	TRBJ1-2	TGTGCCAGCAGCCCAGGGGTTGGCTACACCTTC	CASSPGVGYTF
.	TRBV12-5	.	TRBJ2-7	TGTGCTAGTGGTCCATACACGGTAGGGACTTCCGATAGGATCGAGCAGTACTTC	CASGPYTVGTSDRIEQYF
.	TRBV23-1	.	TRBJ1-1	TGCGCCAGCTGCCGGGTAGAGGGTGGTCCAGAAGCTTTCTTT	CASCRVEGGPEAFF
.	TRBV6-5	TRBD2	TRBJ2-1	TGTGCCAGCAGTAATCCGGGACTAGGGTCTGATGAGCAGTTCTTC	CASSNPGLGSDEQFF
.	TRBV29-1	.	TRBJ2-3	TGCAGCGTTGAAGGCAGGGCGATCACAGATACGCAGTATTTT	CSVEGRAITDTQYF
.	TRBV18	.	TRBJ2-7	TGTGCCAGCTCACCCCTTGCCGGGGACGAGCAGTACTTC	CASSPLAGDEQYF
.	TRBV5-6	.	TRBJ1-5	TGTGCCAGCAGCTTGGCGGGCAGGGGCAATCAGCCCCAGCATTTT	CASSLAGRGNQPQHF
.	TRBV10-3	.	TRBJ1-6	TGTGCCATCAGTGAGTCGGGGGGGGGTTCACCCCTCCACTTT	CAISESGGGSPLHF
.	TRBV11-2	TRBD1	TRBJ2-2	TGTGCCAGCAGCTTAGTACAGGGGGCCGGGGAGCTGTTTTTT	CASSLVQGAGELFF
.	TRBV2	.	TRBJ1-6	TGTGCCAGCAGTGAACTTTGGGGAGTGGGATCACCCCTCCACTTT	CASSELWGVGSPLHF
.	TRBV27	.	TRBJ2-1	TGTGCCAGCAGCCGGAGCGGCCCCTACAATGAGCAGTTCTTC	CASSRSGPYNEQFF
.	TRBV6-5	TRBD2	TRBJ2-3	TGTGCCAGCAGTTACTCGCCTAGCGGGAGCAAAGATACGCAGTATTTT	CASSYSPSGSKDTQYF
.	TRBV7-9	.	TRBJ2-7	TGTGCCAGCAGCTGGGGCCCTAGGTCCCACGAGCAGTACTTC	CASSWGPRSHEQYF